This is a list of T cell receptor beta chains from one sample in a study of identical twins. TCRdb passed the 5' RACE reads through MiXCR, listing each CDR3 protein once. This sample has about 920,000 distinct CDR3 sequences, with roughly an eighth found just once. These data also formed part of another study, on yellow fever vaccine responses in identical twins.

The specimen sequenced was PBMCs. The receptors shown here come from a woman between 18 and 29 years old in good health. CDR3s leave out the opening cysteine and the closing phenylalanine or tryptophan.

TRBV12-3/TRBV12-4 ASSLTRDTQY
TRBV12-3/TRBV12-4 ATNRDRTDNEQF
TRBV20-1 SARDLVLGAGSEQY
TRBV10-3 AISERMGLAGRYEQY
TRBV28 ASSSVAGGLYEQY
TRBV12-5 ASGFGIASTDTQY
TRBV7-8 ASSLATGSGTEAF
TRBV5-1 ASSPRGWEKLF
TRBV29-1 SARTGDGEKLF
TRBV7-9 ASIRNSQGAIYNEQF